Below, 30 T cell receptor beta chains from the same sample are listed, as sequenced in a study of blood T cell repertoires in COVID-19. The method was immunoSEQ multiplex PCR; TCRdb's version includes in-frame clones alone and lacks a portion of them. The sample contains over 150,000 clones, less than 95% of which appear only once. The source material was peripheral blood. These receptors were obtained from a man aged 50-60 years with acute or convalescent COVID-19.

The CDR3 is CASSPPGLAADTQYF. For the CDR3, the DNA is TGTGCCAGCTCACCACCGGGACTAGCCGCAGATACGCAGTATTTT. The gene calls are TRBV18 and TRBJ2-3, with 9 bases matching TRBD2. The CDR3 sequence is 15 residues long. CDR1 is KGHSH, CDR2 LQKENI, per germline. With 0 bases clipped from V and 4 bases from J, the junction kept 2 bases outside the gene matches.

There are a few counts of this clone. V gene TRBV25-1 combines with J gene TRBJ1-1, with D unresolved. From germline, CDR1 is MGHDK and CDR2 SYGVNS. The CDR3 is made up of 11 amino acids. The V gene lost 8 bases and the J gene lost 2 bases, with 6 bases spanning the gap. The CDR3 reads CASPQNTEAFF. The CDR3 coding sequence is TGTGCCAGCCCACAAAACACTGAAGCTTTCTTT.

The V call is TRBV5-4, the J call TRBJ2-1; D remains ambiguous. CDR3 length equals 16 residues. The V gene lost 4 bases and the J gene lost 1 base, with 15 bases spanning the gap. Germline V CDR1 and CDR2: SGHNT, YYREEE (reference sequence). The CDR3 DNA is TGTGCCAGCAGCCCACGGGTAGCCGAGTCCTACAATGAGCAGTTCTTC. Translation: CASSPRVAESYNEQFF.

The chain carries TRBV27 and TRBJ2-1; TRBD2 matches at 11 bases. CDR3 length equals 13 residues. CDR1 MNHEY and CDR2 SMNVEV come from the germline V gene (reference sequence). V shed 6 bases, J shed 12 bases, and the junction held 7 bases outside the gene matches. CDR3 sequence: CASSVSGRAGQFF. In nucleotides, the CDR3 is TGTGCCAGCAGCGTTAGCGGGAGGGCCGGGCAGTTCTTC.

The CDR3 spells CASSLGVGRQGNTEAFF. The CDR3 DNA is TGCGCCAGCAGCTTGGGAGTGGGGCGACAGGGGAACACTGAAGCTTTCTTT. The chain is built from TRBV5-1 and TRBJ1-1; 7 bases fit TRBD1. CDR3 length equals 17 residues. Trimming cost V 0 bases and J 1 base; bases outside gene matches: 9. The germline gives CDR1 SGHRS, CDR2 YFSETQ.

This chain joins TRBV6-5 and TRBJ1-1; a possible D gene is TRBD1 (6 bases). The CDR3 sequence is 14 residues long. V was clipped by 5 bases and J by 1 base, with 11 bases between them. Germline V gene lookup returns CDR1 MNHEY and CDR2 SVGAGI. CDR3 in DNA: TGTGCCAGCAGTCCAGGGGCGGGGAACACTGAAGCTTTCTTT. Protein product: CASSPGAGNTEAFF.

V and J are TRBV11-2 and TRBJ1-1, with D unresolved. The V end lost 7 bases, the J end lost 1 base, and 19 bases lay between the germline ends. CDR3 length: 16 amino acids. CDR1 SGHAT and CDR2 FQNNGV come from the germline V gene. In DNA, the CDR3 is TGTGCCAGCATCAAACATGTGGCCAGGCAGAACACTGAAGCTTTCTTT. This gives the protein CASIKHVARQNTEAFF.

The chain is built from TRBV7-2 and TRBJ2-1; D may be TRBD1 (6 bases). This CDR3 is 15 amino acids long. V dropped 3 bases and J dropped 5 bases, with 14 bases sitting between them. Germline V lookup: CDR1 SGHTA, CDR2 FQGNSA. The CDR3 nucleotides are TGTGCCAGCAGCTTGGTAGGAGGACAGCACAATGAGCAGTTCTTC. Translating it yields CASSLVGGQHNEQFF.

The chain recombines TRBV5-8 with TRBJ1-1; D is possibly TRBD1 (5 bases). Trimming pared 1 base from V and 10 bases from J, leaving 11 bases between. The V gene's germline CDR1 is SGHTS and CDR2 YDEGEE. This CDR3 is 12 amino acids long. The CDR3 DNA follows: TGTGCCAGCAGCTTGTTGGGGCTAAGAGCTTTCTTT. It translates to CASSLLGLRAFF.

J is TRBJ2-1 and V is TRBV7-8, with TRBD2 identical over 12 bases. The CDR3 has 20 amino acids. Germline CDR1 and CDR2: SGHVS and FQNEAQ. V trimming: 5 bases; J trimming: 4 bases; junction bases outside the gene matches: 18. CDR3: CASSPILAGGSRWWYNEQFF. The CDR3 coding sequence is TGTGCCAGCAGCCCGATACTAGCGGGGGGCTCTCGTTGGTGGTACAATGAGCAGTTCTTC.

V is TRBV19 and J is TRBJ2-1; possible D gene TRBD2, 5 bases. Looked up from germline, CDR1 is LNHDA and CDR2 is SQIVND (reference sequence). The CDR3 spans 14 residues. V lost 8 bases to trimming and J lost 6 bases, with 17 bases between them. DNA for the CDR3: TGTGCCAGTGAACGGGGAGTTGGGCCCAATGAGCAGTTCTTC. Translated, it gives CASERGVGPNEQFF.

CDR3 nucleotide sequence: TGTGCCAGCAACCCCCGGGAATCAGGAAACACCATATATTTT. Protein: CASNPRESGNTIYF. The chain recombines TRBV7-9 with TRBJ1-3; no clear D gene. Trimming took 7 bases from V and 4 from J, leaving 14 bases between them. The CDR3 contains 14 residues. The germline V gene encodes CDR1 SEHNR and CDR2 FQNEAQ (reference sequence).

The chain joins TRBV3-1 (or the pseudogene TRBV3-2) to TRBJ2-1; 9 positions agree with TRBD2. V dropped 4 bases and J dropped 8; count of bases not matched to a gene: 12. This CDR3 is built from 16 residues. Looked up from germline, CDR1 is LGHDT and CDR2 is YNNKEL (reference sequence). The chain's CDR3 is CASSLAGSGRIHEQFF. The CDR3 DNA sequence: TGTGCCAGCAGCCTAGCCGGGAGCGGGAGGATCCATGAGCAGTTCTTC.

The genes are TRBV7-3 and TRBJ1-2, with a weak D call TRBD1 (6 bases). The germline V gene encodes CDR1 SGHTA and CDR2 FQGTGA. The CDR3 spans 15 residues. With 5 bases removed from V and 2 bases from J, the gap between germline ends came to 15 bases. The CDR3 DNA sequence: TGTGCCAGCAGCCAAGGGCCCACAGGGAACTATGGCTACACCTTC. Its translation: CASSQGPTGNYGYTF. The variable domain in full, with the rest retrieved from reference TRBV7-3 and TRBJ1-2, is GAGVSQTPSNKVTEKGKYVELRCDPISGHTALYWYRQSLGQGPEFLIYFQGTGAADDSGLPNDRFFAVRPEGSVSTLKIQRTERGDSAVYLCASSQGPTGNYGYTFGSGTRLTVV.

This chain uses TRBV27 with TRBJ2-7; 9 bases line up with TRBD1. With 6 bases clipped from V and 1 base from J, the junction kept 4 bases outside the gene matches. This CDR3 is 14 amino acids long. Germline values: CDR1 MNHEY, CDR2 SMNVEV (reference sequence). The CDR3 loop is CASRGTGSSYEQYF. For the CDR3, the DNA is TGTGCCAGCAGGGGGACAGGGAGTTCCTACGAGCAGTACTTC.

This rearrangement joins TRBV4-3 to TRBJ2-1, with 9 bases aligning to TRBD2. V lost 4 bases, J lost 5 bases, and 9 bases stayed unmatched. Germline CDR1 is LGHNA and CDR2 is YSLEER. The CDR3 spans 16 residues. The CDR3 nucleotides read TGCGCCAGCAGCCCGCAGGTGACTAGCGGCCACAATGAGCAGTTCTTC. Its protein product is CASSPQVTSGHNEQFF.

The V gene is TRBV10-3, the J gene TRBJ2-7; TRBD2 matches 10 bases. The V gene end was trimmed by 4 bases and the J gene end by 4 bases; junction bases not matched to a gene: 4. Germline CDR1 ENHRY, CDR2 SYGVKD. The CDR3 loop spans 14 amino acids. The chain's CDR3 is CAISVQREGYEQYF. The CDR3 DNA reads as TGTGCCATCAGTGTCCAGCGGGAGGGGTACGAGCAGTACTTC.

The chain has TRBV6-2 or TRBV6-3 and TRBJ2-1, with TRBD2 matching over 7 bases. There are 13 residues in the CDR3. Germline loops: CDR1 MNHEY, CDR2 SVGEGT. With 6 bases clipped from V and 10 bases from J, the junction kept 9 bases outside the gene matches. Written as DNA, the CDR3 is TGTGCCAGCAGGCCTCCGGCCGGGGGGGAGCAGTTCTTC. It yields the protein CASRPPAGGEQFF.

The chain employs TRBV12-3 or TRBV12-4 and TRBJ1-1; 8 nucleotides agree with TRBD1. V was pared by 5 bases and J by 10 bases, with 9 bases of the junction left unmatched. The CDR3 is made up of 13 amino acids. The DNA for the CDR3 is TGTGCCAGCAGTCCTGACAGGGGTGATCCAGCTTTCTTT. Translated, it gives CASSPDRGDPAFF.

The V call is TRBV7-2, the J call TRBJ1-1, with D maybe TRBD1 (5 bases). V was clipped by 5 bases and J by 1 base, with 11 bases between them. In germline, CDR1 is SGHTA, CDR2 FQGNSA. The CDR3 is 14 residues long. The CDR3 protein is CASSRLQGNTEAFF. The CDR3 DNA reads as TGTGCCAGCAGCCGCCTCCAGGGGAACACTGAAGCTTTCTTT.

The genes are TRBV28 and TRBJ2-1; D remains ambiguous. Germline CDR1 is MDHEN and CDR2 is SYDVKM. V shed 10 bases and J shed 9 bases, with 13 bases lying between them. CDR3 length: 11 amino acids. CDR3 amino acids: CAIQKVTEQFF. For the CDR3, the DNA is TGTGCCATACAGAAAGTCACTGAGCAGTTCTTC.

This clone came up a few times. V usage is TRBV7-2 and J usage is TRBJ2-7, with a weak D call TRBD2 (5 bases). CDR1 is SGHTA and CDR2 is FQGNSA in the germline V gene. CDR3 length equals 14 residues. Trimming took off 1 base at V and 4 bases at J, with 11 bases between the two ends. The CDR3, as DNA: TGTGCCAGCAGCTTAGGCGACTATGGTTACGAGCAGTACGTC. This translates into CASSLGDYGYEQYV.

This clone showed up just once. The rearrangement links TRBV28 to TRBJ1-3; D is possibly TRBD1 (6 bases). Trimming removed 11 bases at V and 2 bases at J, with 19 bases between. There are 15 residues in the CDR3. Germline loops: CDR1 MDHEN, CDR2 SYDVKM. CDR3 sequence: CASQPDSLAGNTIYF. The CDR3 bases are TGTGCCTCTCAGCCGGACAGTCTAGCTGGAAACACCATATATTTT.

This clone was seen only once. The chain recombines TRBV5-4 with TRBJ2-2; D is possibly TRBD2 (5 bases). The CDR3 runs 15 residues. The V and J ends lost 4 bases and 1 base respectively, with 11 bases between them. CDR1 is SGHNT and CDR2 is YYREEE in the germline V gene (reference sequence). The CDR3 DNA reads TGTGCCAGCAGCCCGGCCCGGGGGAACACCGGGGAGCTGTTTTTT. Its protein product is CASSPARGNTGELFF. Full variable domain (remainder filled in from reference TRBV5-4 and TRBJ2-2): ETGVTQSPTHLIKTRGQQVTLRCSSQSGHNTVSWYQQALGQGPQFIFQYYREEENGRGNFPPRFSGLQFPNYSSELNVNALELDDSALYLCASSPARGNTGELFFGEGSRLTVL.

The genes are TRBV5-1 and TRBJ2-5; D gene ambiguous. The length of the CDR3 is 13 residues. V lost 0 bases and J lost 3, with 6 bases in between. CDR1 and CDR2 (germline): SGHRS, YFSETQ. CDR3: CASSLGQKETQYF. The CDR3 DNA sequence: TGCGCCAGCAGCTTGGGTCAGAAAGAGACCCAGTACTTC.

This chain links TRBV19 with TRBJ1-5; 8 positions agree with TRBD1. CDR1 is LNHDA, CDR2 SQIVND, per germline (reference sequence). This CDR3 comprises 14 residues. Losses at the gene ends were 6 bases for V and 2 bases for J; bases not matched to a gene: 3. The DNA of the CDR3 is TGTGCCAGTAGCATGGGACAGGGCAATCAGCCCCAGCATTTT. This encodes CASSMGQGNQPQHF.

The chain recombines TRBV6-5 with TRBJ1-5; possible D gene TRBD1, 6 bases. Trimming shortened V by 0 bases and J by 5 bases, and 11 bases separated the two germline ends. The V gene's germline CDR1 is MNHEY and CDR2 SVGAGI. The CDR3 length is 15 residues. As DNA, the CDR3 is TGTGCCAGCAGTTACTCGGCGGACAGTCATCAGCCCCAGCATTTT. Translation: CASSYSADSHQPQHF.

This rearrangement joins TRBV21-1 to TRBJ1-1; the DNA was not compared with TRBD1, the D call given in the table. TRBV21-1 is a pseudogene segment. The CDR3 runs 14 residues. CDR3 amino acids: CASSNGQENTEAFF. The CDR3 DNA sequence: TGTGCCAGCAGCAACGGACAGGAGAACACTGAAGCTTTCTTT.

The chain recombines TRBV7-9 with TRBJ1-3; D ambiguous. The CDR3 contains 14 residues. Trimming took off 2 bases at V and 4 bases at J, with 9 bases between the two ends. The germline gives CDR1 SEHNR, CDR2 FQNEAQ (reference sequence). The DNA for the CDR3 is TGTGCCAGCAGCTTAACGTCGGGAGGAAACACCATATATTTT. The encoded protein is CASSLTSGGNTIYF.

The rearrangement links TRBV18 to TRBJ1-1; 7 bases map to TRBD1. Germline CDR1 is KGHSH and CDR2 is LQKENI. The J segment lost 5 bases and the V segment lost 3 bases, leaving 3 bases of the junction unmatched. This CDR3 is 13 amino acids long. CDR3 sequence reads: CASSPTGDTEAFF. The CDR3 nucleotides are TGTGCCAGCTCACCCACAGGGGATACTGAAGCTTTCTTT.